Following are 16 T cell receptor beta chains from one sample sequenced in a study of T cell responses to AZD1222 COVID-19 vaccine. Measured with immunoSEQ multiplex PCR; TCRdb has only the in-frame clones, and not every one. The table includes more than 100,000 clones, 90% detected once. The specimen was peripheral blood, collected on day 0 of AZD1222 vaccination. The receptors come from an adult in good health.

V gene TRBV28 combines with J gene TRBJ2-6, with 7 bases identical to TRBD1. Germline CDR1 is MDHEN and CDR2 is SYDVKM. J gave up 4 bases and V 5 bases, and 11 bases lay outside the gene matches. The CDR3 totals 17 residues. CDR3 region: CASSPGTAVSGANVLTF. The CDR3 DNA is TGTGCCAGCAGTCCCGGGACAGCCGTATCCGGGGCCAACGTCCTGACTTTC.

This clone was picked up one time. V gene TRBV7-2 combines with J gene TRBJ1-4; no definite D call. The CDR3 spans 14 residues. Trimming removed 5 bases from V and 4 bases from J, with 11 bases in between. Germline V gene lookup returns CDR1 SGHTA and CDR2 FQGNSA. The CDR3 nucleotides are TGTGCCAGCAGCCCATGGGAGGGTAATGAAAAACTGTTTTTT. Protein product: CASSPWEGNEKLFF.

J is TRBJ1-6 and V is TRBV6-6, with 8 bases aligning to TRBD1. Germline trimming cut 7 bases from V and 9 bases from J; bases unmatched to any gene: 14. CDR3 length: 16 residues. Looked up from germline, CDR1 is MNHNY and CDR2 is SVGAGI (reference sequence). The CDR3 DNA sequence: TGTGCCAGCACCAAGACCCGACAGGGGAGTAGTTCACCCCTCCACTTT. As protein: CASTKTRQGSSSPLHF.

The rearrangement joins TRBV19 to TRBJ1-2; 7 bases agree with TRBD1. Looked up from germline, CDR1 is LNHDA and CDR2 is SQIVND (reference sequence). The CDR3 loop spans 13 amino acids. V lost 8 bases to trimming and J lost 6 bases; unmatched junction nucleotides: 9. As DNA, the CDR3 is TGTGCCAGTTTCCAAGGGGGCTTCGATGGCTACACCTTC. Residues: CASFQGGFDGYTF. The entire variable domain, with the rest obtained from reference TRBV19 and TRBJ1-2, is as follows: DGGITQSPKYLFRKEGQNVTLSCEQNLNHDAMYWYRQDPGQGLRLIYYSQIVNDFQKGDIAEGYSVSREKKESFPLTVTSAQKNPTAFYLCASFQGGFDGYTFGSGTRLTVV.

The chain links TRBV18 to TRBJ1-5; a weak D match, TRBD1 (5 bases). The V end lost 0 bases, the J end lost 3 bases, and 15 bases lay between the germline ends. Germline V CDR1 and CDR2: KGHSH, LQKENI. The CDR3 has 17 residues. The CDR3 here is CASSPPGARAYNQPQHF. CDR3 coding DNA: TGTGCCAGCTCACCACCAGGGGCCAGAGCATACAATCAGCCCCAGCATTTT.

Here the CDR3 DNA reads TGTGCCAGCAGCCCGGGGCTGGCAGGGGACTATGGCTACACCTTC. It codes for CASSPGLAGDYGYTF. The chain couples TRBV9 to TRBJ1-2, with D possibly TRBD1 on 6 matching bases. The CDR3 loop spans 15 amino acids. The germline gives CDR1 SGDLS, CDR2 YYNGEE. V was cut by 4 bases and J by 3 bases, with 16 bases left in between.

The chain has TRBV4-3 and TRBJ1-2; tentatively, D is TRBD1 (6 bases). In germline, CDR1 is LGHNA, CDR2 YSLEER. V was cut by 0 bases and J by 5 bases, with 13 bases left in between. The CDR3 runs 15 residues. CDR3 sequence: CASSQESGGLYGYTF. The CDR3 coding sequence is TGCGCCAGCAGCCAAGAGTCCGGGGGGCTATATGGCTACACCTTC.

As DNA, the CDR3 is TGTGCCATCAGTGCCAGGGAAGCGGAAAAACTGTTTTTT. Translating gives CAISAREAEKLFF. The chain joins TRBV10-3 to TRBJ1-4, with TRBD1 as a possible D gene (5 bases). Germline V gene sequence: CDR1 ENHRY, CDR2 SYGVKD. The CDR3 runs to 13 residues. V was pared by 4 bases and J by 8 bases, with 11 bases between.

The CDR3 DNA reads TGTGCCATCAGTGACTCCAGCGGGGGGGCCAATGAGCAGTTCTTC. Translated, it gives CAISDSSGGANEQFF. The chain carries TRBV10-3 and TRBJ2-1; TRBD2 matches at 10 bases. CDR3 size: 15 residues. Germline V gene lookup returns CDR1 ENHRY and CDR2 SYGVKD. The ends lost 3 bases at V and 6 bases at J; junction bases unmatched: 5.

This chain connects TRBV28 to TRBJ2-3; D gene uncertain. The germline gives CDR1 MDHEN, CDR2 SYDVKM. This CDR3 is built from 11 residues. Trimming shortened V by 6 bases and J by 4 bases, and 5 bases separated the two germline ends. The CDR3 spells CASRTPDTQYF. The CDR3 nucleotides read TGTGCCAGCAGGACACCAGATACGCAGTATTTT.

The chain employs TRBV11-2 and TRBJ1-2; 8 nucleotides match TRBD1. CDR3 length: 13 residues. The germline gives CDR1 SGHAT, CDR2 FQNNGV. J lost 3 bases, V lost 5 bases, and 2 bases had no gene match. The CDR3 reads CASSPDRDYGYTF. CDR3 bases: TGTGCCAGCAGCCCGGACAGGGACTATGGCTACACCTTC.

The chain recombines TRBV7-9 with TRBJ1-5, with D possibly being TRBD1 (6 bases). This CDR3 is 15 amino acids long. Between the trimmed V and J ends, which lost 5 bases and 4 bases, there was a span of 15 bases. From germline, CDR1 is SEHNR and CDR2 FQNEAQ (reference sequence). CDR3 residues: CASSVGEQGNQPQHF. For the CDR3, the DNA is TGTGCCAGCAGCGTAGGGGAACAGGGTAATCAGCCCCAGCATTTT.

J is TRBJ1-5 and V is TRBV24-1; possible D gene TRBD1, 5 bases. Germline V gene data show CDR1 as KGHDR and CDR2 as SFDVKD. V was trimmed by 0 bases and J by 9 bases, leaving 14 bases between them. This CDR3 comprises 15 residues. The CDR3 sequence is CATSDLGQGDPPQHF. DNA of the CDR3: TGTGCCACCAGTGATTTGGGGCAGGGTGACCCGCCCCAGCATTTT.

The V call is TRBV3-1 (or the pseudogene TRBV3-2), the J call TRBJ2-3; 10 nucleotides align to TRBD1. The CDR3 runs to 18 residues. Unmatched junction bases numbered 11, after V lost 5 bases and J lost 0 bases. Per germline, CDR1 LGHDT and CDR2 YNNKEL (reference sequence). The CDR3 DNA reads as TGTGCCAGCAGCGACGGGACAGGGGCCCCCGATAGCACAGATACGCAGTATTTT. Translating gives CASSDGTGAPDSTDTQYF.

The DNA of the CDR3 is TGTGCCAGCAGCTTAGACGGGGCGCGGTTAGATGAGCAGTTCTTC. This gives the protein CASSLDGARLDEQFF. The chain combines TRBV11-1 with TRBJ2-1; D is possibly TRBD1 or TRBD2 (5 bases each). CDR3 length: 15 residues. Germline V gene sequence: CDR1 SGHAT, CDR2 FQDESV (reference sequence). Deletions cut 1 base from V and 8 bases from J, with 15 bases between.

The chain employs TRBV6-5 and TRBJ2-4; no reliable D call. The ends were cut back, 7 bases at V and 3 bases at J, with 16 bases in the middle. From germline, CDR1 is MNHEY and CDR2 SVGAGI. This CDR3 contains 15 residues. CDR3 nucleotides: TGTGCCAGCACCCTGACCCTCGCTGGCAAAAACATTCAGTACTTC. It translates to CASTLTLAGKNIQYF.